The source of this T cell receptor (beta chain) is a study of T cells in Graves' hyperthyroidism and ophthalmopathy. This CDR3 spans 15 amino acids. V lost 5 bases and J lost 3, with 14 bases in between. The germline gives CDR1 SNHLY, CDR2 FYNNEI. TCR beta CDR3 region amplification was performed from RNA transcripts. When the TCR CDR3 underwent first-round RT-PCR, the HTBI primer set was used. TCRdb recomputed calls from the multiplex PCR reads with MiXCR, one row per CDR3 protein. The sample records more than 500,000 distinct CDR3 sequences, under 20% being singletons. This clonotype has ten or more counts.

This chain joins TRBV2 and TRBJ2-1; D remains unclear. Sequencing was performed on blood. The sequence came from a woman aged 25 to 39 with Graves' hyperthyroidism. The CDR3 DNA reads TGTGCCAGCAGTCGGCTTGGATCGGGCTACAATGAGCAGTTCTTC. Protein: CASSRLGSGYNEQFF.